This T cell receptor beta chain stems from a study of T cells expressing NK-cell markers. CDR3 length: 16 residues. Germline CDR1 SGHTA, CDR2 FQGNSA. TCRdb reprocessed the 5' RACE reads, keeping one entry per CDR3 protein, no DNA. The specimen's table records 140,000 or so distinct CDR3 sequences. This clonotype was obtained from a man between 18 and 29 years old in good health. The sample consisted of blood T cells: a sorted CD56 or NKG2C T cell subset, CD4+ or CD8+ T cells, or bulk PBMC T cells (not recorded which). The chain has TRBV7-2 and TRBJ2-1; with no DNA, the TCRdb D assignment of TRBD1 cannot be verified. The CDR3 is CASSPAGVSSYNEQFF. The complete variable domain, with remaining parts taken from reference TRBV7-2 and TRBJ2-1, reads GAGVSQSPSNKVTEKGKDVELRCDPISGHTALYWYRQSLGQGLEFLIYFQGNSAPDKSGLPSDRFSAERTGGSVSTLTIQRTQQEDSAVYLCASSPAGVSSYNEQFFGPGTRLTVL.